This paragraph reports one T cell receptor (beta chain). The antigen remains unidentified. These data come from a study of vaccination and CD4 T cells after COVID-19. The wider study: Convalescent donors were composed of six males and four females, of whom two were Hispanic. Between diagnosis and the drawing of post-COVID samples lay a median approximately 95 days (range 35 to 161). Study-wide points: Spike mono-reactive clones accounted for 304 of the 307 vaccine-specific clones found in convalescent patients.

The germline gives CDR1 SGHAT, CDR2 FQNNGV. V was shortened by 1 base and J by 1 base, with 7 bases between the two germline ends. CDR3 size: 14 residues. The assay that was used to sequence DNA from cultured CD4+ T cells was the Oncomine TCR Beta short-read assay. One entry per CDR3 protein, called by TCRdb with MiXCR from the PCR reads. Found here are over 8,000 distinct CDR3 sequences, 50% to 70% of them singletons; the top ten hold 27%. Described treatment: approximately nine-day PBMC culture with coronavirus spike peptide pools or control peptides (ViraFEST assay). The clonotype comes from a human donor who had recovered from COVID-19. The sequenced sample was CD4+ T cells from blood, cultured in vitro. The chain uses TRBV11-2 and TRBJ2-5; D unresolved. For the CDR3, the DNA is TGTGCCAGCAGCTTAGGAAGAGGCCAAGAGACCCAGTACTTC. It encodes CASSLGRGQETQYF.